This T cell receptor beta chain is drawn from a study of T cells in Graves' hyperthyroidism and ophthalmopathy. Looking at the study overall: The blood sample was taken at first diagnosis, before treatment began. Study-wide results and caveats: Most expanded thyroid clonotypes above 0.001 also appeared in blood.

Reasons for excluding patients were uncontrolled infection, other autoimmune disease, pregnancy or lactation. Diagnoses were established using clinical symptoms, serum thyroxine and TRAb, thyroid ultrasound and orbital computed tomography. The CDR3 has 17 residues. Germline CDR1 and CDR2: SGHVS and FQNEAQ. J lost 10 bases, V lost 4 bases, and 13 bases had no gene match. TCR beta CDR3 regions were amplified from RNA transcripts. The HTBI set primed first-round TCR CDR3 RT-PCR. TCRdb reprocessed the multiplex PCR reads via MiXCR and lists one record per CDR3 protein. The sample includes more than 550,000 distinct CDR3 sequences, 15% to 20% of them seen just once. This clonotype occurred many times. Its antigen is currently unknown.

Sequenced material: blood. This rearrangement joins TRBV7-8 to TRBJ1-6, with 10 positions matching TRBD1. This receptor was identified in a man aged 50 to 59 with Graves' hyperthyroidism. The CDR3 coding sequence is TGTGCCAGCAGCTACCGGGACAGGGGATTATCGAGGTCACCCCTCCACTTT. As protein: CASSYRDRGLSRSPLHF.